Below are 2 T cell receptor beta chains sequenced from a single sample in a study of T cell clones after liver transplantation. Clones were read by immunoSEQ multiplex PCR, and TCRdb kept only the in-frame ones, dropping some. This table holds about 75,000 clones, 84% found once. This specimen consisted of CD4+ T cells from blood, obtained roughly 48 months after liver transplant. These receptors originate from a human patient who received a liver transplant. Some T cells may possibly be graft donor cells.

The gene calls are TRBV27 and TRBJ1-5; TRBD1 matches at 7 bases. Germline V gene sequence: CDR1 MNHEY, CDR2 SMNVEV (reference sequence). CDR3 length: 12 residues. Trimming cost V 6 bases and J 8 bases; bases outside gene matches: 4. The CDR3 here is CASSQGVEPQHF. As DNA, the CDR3 is TGTGCCAGCAGCCAGGGGGTGGAGCCCCAGCATTTT.

V gene TRBV19 combines with J gene TRBJ2-1, with TRBD2 matching 11 bases. The V and J ends lost 4 bases and 9 bases, in that order; junction bases with no gene match: 11. Germline V gives CDR1 LNHDA, CDR2 SQIVND (reference sequence). CDR3 size: 16 residues. The CDR3 loop is CASSTVAGGPVGEQFF. CDR3 DNA: TGTGCCAGTAGTACCGTAGCGGGAGGGCCAGTGGGTGAGCAGTTCTTC. Supplemented by reference TRBV19 and TRBJ2-1, the full variable domain reads DGGITQSPKYLFRKEGQNVTLSCEQNLNHDAMYWYRQDPGQGLRLIYYSQIVNDFQKGDIAEGYSVSREKKESFPLTVTSAQKNPTAFYLCASSTVAGGPVGEQFFGPGTRLTVL.